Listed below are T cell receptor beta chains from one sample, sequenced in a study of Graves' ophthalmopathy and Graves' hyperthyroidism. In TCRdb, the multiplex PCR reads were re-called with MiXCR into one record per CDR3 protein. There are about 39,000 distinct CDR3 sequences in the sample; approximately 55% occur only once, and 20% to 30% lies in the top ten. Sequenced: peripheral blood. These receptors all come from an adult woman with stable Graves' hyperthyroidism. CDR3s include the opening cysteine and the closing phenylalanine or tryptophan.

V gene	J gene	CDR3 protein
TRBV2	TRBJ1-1	CASNSLMNTEAFF
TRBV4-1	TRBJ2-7	CASSHSRGDEQYF
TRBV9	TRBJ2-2	CASSQISNTGELFF
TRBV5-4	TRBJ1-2	CASSSATGYGYTF
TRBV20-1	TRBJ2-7	CSARLETSGTTYEQHF
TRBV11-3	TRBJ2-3	CASSWGRDPSTDTQYF
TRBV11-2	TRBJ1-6	CASSPPRGQGSSPLHF
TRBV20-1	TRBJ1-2	CSAPMRQPPNYGYTF
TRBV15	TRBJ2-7	CATSVRRTGALEQYF
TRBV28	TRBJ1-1	CASSFTFNTEAFF
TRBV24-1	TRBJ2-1	CATSDSTPGTSGRDEQFF
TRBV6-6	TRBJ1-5	CATTGGNSNQPQHF